This section outlines one T cell receptor beta chain sequence together with its context. The germline CDR1 and CDR2 sequences are MGHRA and YSYEKL. The V end was cut by 1 base, the J end by 4 bases, with 13 bases between. The CDR3 loop spans 16 amino acids. This entry belongs to a study of cytotoxic CD8 clonotypes in ibrutinib-treated CLL. Sequencing was performed with immunoSEQ multiplex PCR; in TCRdb, only in-frame clones are kept and a portion is missing. The repertoire includes over 95,000 clones, 50% to 65% of them detected once, and 30% to 45% sits in the top ten. V and J are TRBV4-1 and TRBJ1-4; D is uncertain. The receptor was derived from a human donor with chronic lymphocytic leukemia. The sample consisted of PBMCs, taken after 24 months of ibrutinib treatment. This CDR3 reads CASSQVQGGINEKLFF. Written as DNA, the CDR3 is TGCGCCAGCAGCCAAGTGCAAGGTGGGATTAATGAAAAACTGTTTTTT.